This entry is about one T cell receptor (beta chain). The sample originates from a study of blood T cell repertoires in COVID-19. The repertoire was sequenced with immunoSEQ multiplex PCR; TCRdb's copy has only in-frame clones and lacks some. This table has under 500,000 clones, approximately 90% appearing once. The CDR3 is made up of 15 amino acids. V lost 0 bases to trimming and J lost 2 bases, with 11 bases between them. Germline V gene sequence: CDR1 SGHKS, CDR2 YYEKEE (reference sequence). Individuals drawn from 24 US areas were roughly 18 to 95 years old. Specimen: PBMCs or T cells enriched from blood (not recorded which). This chain joins TRBV5-5 and TRBJ2-5; D possibly corresponds to TRBD1 (5 bases). This TCR was sampled from a man under 40 who had recovered from COVID-19. The CDR3 protein is CASSLGTHLQETQYF. In DNA, the CDR3 is TGTGCCAGCAGCTTGGGGACACATTTGCAAGAGACCCAGTACTTC.